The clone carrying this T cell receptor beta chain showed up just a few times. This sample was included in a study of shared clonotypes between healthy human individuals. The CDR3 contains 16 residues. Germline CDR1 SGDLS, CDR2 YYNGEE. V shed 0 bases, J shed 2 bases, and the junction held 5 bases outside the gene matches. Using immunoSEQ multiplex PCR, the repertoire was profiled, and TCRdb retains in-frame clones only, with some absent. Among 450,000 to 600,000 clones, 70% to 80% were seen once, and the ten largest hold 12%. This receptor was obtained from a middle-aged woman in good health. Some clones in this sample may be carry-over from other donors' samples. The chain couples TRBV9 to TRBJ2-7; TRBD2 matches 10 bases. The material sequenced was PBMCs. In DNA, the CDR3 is TGTGCCAGCAGCGTAGGGTCTAGCGGGGGAGCCTACGAGCAGTACTTC. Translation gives CASSVGSSGGAYEQYF.